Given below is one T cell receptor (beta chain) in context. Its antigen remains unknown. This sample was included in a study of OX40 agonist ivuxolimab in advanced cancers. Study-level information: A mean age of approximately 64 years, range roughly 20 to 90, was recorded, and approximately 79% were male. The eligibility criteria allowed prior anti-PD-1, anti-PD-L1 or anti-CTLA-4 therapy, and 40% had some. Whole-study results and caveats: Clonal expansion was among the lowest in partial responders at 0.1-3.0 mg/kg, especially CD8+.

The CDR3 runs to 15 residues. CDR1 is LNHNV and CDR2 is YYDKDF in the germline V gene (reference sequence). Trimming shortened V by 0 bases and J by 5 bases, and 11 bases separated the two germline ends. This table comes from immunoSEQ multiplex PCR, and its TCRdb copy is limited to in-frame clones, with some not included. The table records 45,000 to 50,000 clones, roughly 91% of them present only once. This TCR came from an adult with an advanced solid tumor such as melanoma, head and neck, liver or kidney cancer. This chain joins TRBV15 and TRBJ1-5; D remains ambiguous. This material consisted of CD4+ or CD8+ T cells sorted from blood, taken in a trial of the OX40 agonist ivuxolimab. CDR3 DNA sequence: TGTGCCACCAGCAGAGATCGAAGAGGGTATCAGCCCCAGCATTTT. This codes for CATSRDRRGYQPQHF.